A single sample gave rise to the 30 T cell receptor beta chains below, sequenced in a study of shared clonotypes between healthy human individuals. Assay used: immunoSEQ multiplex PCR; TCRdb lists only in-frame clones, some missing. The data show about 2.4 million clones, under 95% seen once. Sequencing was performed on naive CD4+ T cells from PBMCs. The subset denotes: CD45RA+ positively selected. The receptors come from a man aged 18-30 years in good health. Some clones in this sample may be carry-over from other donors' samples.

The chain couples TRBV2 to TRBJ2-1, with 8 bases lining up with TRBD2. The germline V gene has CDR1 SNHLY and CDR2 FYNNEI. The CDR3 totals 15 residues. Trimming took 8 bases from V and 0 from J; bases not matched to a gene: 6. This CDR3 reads CASLTSGSSYNEQFF. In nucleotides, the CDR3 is TGTGCCAGCCTTACTAGCGGAAGCTCCTACAATGAGCAGTTCTTC.

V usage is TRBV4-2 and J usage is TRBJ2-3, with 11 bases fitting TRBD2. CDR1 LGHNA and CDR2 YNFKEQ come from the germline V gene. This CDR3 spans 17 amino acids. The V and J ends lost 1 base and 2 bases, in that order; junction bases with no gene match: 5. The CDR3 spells CASSQGKTSGVTDTQYF. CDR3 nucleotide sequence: TGTGCCAGCAGCCAAGGAAAGACTAGCGGGGTCACAGATACGCAGTATTTT.

CDR3 protein: CASSSGRTYEQYF. Written as DNA, the CDR3 is TGTGCCAGCAGTTCGGGTAGGACCTACGAGCAGTACTTC. The chain employs TRBV5-6 and TRBJ2-7; D is uncertain. Deletions cut 5 bases from V and 2 bases from J, with 11 bases between. This CDR3 spans 13 amino acids. Germline CDR1 and CDR2: SGHDT and YYEEEE.

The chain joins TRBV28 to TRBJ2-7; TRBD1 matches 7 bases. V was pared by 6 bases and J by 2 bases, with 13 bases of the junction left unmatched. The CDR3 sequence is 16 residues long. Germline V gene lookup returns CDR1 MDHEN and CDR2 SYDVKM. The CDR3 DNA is TGTGCCAGCAGCGACCCCCCGACAGGGTCCCCCTACGAGCAGTACTTC. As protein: CASSDPPTGSPYEQYF.

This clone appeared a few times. CDR3 residues: CASSPWAGVQETQYF. The DNA of the CDR3 is TGTGCCAGCAGCCCGTGGGCAGGGGTCCAAGAGACCCAGTACTTC. The rearrangement links TRBV9 to TRBJ2-5; TRBD1 is a possible D gene (6 bases). The CDR3 totals 15 residues. The germline gives CDR1 SGDLS, CDR2 YYNGEE. V shed 4 bases and J shed 1 base, with 14 bases lying between them.

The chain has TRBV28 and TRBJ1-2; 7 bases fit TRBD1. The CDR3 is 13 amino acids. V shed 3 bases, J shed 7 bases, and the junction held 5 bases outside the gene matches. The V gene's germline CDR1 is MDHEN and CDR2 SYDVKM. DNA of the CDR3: TGTGCCAGCAGTTTTAGGGGGCGCGGTGGCTACACCTTC. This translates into CASSFRGRGGYTF.

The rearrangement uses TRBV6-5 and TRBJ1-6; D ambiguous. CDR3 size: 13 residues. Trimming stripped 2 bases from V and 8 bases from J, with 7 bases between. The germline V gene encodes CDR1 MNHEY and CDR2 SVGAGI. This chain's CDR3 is CASSYTGDSPLHF. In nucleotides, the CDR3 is TGTGCCAGCAGTTACACGGGAGATTCACCCCTCCACTTT.

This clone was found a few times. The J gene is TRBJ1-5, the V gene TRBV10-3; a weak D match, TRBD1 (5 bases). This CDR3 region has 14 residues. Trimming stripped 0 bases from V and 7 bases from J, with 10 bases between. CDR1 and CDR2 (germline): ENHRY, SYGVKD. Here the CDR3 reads CAISESTVPQPQHF. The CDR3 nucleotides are TGTGCCATCAGTGAGTCGACAGTTCCGCAGCCCCAGCATTTT.

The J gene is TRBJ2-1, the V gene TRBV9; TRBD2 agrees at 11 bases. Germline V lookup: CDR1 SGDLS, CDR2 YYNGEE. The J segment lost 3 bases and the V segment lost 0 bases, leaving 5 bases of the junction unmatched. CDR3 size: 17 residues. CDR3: CASSVAGLADNYNEQFF. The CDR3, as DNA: TGTGCCAGCAGCGTAGCGGGACTAGCGGATAACTACAATGAGCAGTTCTTC. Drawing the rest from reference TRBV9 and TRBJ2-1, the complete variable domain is DSGVTQTPKHLITATGQRVTLRCSPRSGDLSVYWYQQSLDQGLQFLIQYYNGEERAKGNILERFSAQQFPDLHSELNLSSLELGDSALYFCASSVAGLADNYNEQFFGPGTRLTVL.

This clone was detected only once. CDR3 sequence (DNA): TGTGCCAGCAGCCCGCTGGAGGGGATGAATGAGCAGTTCTTC. This codes for CASSPLEGMNEQFF. This chain uses TRBV7-9 with TRBJ2-1, with D possibly TRBD2 on 6 matching bases. Per the germline V gene, CDR1 is SEHNR and CDR2 is FQNEAQ (reference sequence). This CDR3 has 14 amino acids. V lost 5 bases and J lost 7, with 15 bases in between.

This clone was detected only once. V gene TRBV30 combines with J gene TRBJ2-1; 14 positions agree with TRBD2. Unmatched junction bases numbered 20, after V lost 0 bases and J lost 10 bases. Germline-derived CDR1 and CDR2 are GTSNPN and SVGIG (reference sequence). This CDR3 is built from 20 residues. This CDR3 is CAWSVIVWYSGLAGEGEQFF. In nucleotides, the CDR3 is TGTGCCTGGAGTGTCATTGTATGGTATTCGGGACTAGCGGGAGAGGGAGAGCAGTTCTTC.

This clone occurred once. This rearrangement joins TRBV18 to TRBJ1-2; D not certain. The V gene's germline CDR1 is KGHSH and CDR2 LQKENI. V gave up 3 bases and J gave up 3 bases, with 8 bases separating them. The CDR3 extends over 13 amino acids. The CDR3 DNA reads TGTGCCAGCTCACCTTCCCTAGACTATGGCTACACCTTC. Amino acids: CASSPSLDYGYTF. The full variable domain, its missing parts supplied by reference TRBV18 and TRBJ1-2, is NAGVMQNPRHLVRRRGQEARLRCSPMKGHSHVYWYRQLPEEGLKFMVYLQKENIIDESGMPKERFSAEFPKEGPSILRIQQVVRGDSAAYFCASSPSLDYGYTFGSGTRLTVV.

The CDR3 sequence is CASRGGAAISMNTEAFF. CDR3 nucleotides: TGTGCCAGCAGGGGCGGGGCAGCAATATCCATGAACACTGAAGCTTTCTTT. The J gene is TRBJ1-1, the V gene TRBV7-9; D may be TRBD1 (5 bases). The V end lost 6 bases, the J end lost 0 bases, and 20 bases lay between the germline ends. Germline CDR1 and CDR2: SEHNR and FQNEAQ (reference sequence). The CDR3 spans 17 residues.

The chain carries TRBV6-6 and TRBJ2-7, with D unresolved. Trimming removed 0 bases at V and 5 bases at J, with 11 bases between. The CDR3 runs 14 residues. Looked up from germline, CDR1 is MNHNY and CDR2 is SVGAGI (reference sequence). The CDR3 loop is CASSYSLGMDEQYF. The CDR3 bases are TGTGCCAGCAGTTACTCGTTGGGAATGGACGAGCAGTACTTC.

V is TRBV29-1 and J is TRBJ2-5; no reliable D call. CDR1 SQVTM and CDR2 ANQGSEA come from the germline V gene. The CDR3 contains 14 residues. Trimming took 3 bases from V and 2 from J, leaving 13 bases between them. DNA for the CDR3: TGCAGCGTTGAGAGTAAGGACCGACAAGAGACCCAGTACTTC. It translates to CSVESKDRQETQYF.

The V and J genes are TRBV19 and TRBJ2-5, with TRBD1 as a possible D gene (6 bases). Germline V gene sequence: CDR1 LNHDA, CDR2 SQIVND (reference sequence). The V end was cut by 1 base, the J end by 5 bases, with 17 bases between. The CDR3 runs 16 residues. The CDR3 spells CASSIAPTGLGETQYF. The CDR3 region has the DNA TGTGCCAGTAGTATAGCACCGACAGGTCTAGGGGAGACCCAGTACTTC.

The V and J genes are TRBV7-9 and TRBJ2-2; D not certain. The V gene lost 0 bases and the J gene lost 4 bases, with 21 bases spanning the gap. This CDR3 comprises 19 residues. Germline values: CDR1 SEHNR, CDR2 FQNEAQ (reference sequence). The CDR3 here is CASSLAPLRAGVRTGELFF. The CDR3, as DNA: TGTGCCAGCAGCTTAGCTCCATTAAGGGCAGGCGTTCGCACCGGGGAGCTGTTTTTT.

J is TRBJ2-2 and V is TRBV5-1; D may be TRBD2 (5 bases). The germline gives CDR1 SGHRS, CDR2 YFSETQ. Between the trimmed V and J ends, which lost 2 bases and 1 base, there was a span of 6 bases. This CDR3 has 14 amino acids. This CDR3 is CASSFGMNTGELFF. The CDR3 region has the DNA TGCGCCAGCAGCTTCGGGATGAACACCGGGGAGCTGTTTTTT. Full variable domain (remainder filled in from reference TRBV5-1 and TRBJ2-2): KAGVTQTPRYLIKTRGQQVTLSCSPISGHRSVSWYQQTPGQGLQFLFEYFSETQRNKGNFPGRFSGRQFSNSRSEMNVSTLELGDSALYLCASSFGMNTGELFFGEGSRLTVL.

The CDR3: CASSDRQGGPYEQYF. The CDR3 nucleotides read TGTGCCAGCAGTGACCGACAGGGGGGCCCCTACGAGCAGTACTTC. V gene TRBV6-1 combines with J gene TRBJ2-7; 9 bases line up with TRBD1. The junction had 5 bases not matched to a gene; V was cut back by 3 bases and J by 2 bases. The CDR3 is made up of 15 amino acids. Germline V gene data show CDR1 as MNHNS and CDR2 as SASEGT.

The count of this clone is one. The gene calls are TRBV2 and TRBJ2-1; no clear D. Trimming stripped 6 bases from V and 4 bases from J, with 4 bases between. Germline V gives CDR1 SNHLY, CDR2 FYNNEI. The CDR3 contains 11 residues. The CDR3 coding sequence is TGTGCCAGCAGACGATACAATGAGCAGTTCTTC. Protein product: CASRRYNEQFF. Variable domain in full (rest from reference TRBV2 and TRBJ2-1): EPEVTQTPSHQVTQMGQEVILRCVPISNHLYFYWYRQILGQKVEFLVSFYNNEISEKSEIFDDQFSVERPDGSNFTLKIRSTKLEDSAMYFCASRRYNEQFFGPGTRLTVL.

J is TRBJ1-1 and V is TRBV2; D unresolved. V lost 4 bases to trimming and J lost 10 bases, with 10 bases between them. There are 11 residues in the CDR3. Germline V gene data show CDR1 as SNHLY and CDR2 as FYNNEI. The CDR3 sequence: CASSVRDLAFF. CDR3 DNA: TGTGCCAGCAGTGTGCGTGACTTAGCTTTCTTT.

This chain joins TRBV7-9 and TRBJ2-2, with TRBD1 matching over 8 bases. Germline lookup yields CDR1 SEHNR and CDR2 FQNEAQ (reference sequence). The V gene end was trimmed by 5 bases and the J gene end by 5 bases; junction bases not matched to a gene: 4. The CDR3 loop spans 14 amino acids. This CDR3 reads CASSPQGATGELFF. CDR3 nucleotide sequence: TGTGCCAGCAGCCCGCAGGGGGCGACCGGGGAGCTGTTTTTT.

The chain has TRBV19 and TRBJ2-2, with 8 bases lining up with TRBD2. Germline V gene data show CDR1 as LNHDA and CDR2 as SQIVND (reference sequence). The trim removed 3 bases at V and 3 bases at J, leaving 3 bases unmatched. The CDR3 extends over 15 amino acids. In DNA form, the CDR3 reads TGTGCCAGTAGTATCGGCGGGAGGCACACCGGGGAGCTGTTTTTT. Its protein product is CASSIGGRHTGELFF.

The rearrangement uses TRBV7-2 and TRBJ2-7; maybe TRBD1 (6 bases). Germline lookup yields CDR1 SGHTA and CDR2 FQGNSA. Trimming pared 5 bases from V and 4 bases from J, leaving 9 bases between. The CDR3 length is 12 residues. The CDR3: CASSGGSYEQYF. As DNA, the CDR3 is TGTGCCAGCAGCGGGGGCAGTTACGAGCAGTACTTC.

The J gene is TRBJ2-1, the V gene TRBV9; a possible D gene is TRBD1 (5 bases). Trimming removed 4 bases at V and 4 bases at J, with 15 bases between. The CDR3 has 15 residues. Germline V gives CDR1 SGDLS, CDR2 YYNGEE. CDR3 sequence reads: CASSFGQQRYNEQFF. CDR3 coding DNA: TGTGCCAGCAGCTTTGGACAACAGAGATACAATGAGCAGTTCTTC.

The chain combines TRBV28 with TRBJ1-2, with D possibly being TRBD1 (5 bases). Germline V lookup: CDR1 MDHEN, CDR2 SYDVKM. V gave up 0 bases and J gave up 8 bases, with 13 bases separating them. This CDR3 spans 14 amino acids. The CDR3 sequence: CASSLWAGNSGYTF. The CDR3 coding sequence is TGTGCCAGCAGTTTATGGGCAGGGAATAGCGGCTACACCTTC.

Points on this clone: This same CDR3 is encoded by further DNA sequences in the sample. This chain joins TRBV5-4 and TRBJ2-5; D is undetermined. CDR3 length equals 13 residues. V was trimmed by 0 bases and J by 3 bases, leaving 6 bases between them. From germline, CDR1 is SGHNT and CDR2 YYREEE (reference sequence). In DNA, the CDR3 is TGTGCCAGCAGCTTGGAAAGGGAAGAGACCCAGTACTTC. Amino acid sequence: CASSLEREETQYF.

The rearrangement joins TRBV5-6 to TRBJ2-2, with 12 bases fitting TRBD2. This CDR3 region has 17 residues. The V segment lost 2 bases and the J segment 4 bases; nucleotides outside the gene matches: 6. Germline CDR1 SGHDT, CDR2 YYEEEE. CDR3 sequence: CASSFPSGRAGTGELFF. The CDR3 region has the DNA TGTGCCAGCAGCTTTCCTAGCGGGAGGGCCGGCACCGGGGAGCTGTTTTTT.

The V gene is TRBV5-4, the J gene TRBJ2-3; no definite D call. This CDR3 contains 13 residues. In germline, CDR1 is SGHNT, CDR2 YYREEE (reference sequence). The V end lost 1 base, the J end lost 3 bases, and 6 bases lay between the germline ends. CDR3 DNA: TGTGCCAGCAGCTTGTACGTGACAGATACGCAGTATTTT. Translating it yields CASSLYVTDTQYF.

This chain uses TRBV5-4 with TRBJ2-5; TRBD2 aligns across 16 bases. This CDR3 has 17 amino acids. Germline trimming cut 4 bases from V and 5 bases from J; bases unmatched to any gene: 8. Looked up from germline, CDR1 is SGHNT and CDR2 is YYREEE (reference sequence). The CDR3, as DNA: TGTGCCAGCAGCCCGGGACTAGCGGGAGGGCCAGGGGAGACCCAGTACTTC. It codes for CASSPGLAGGPGETQYF.